The clone carrying this T cell receptor beta chain was seen more than once but under ten times. Its matching antigen is unknown. The germline CDR1 and CDR2 sequences are DFQATT and SNEGSKA (reference sequence). This CDR3 spans 16 amino acids. The junction had 16 bases not matched to a gene; V was cut back by 6 bases and J by 2 bases. This specimen comes from a study of T cell repertoires in cytomegalovirus infection. Overall study: Recently identified HLA-C-restricted and well-studied HLA-B-restricted CMV epitopes were used. Public TCR beta signatures were indicative of both CMV infection and a matching HLA type.

TCRdb fed the reads into MiXCR, producing one record per CDR3 protein. In the table there are 45,000 to 60,000 distinct CDR3 sequences, about 18% of which are singletons. Study outcomes and limitations: Individuals carrying CMV plus the relevant HLA were identified by cumulative frequency of public TCR beta families. The response measured ex vivo was dominated by TCR beta clonotypes (HLA-C-restricted and CMV-specific).

Sequenced material: CD8+ T cells from cultured PBMCs, taken from culture after CMV antigen stimulation. The clonotype originates from a human donor in good health (CMV status not recorded). Some clones in this sample may be carry-over from other donors' samples. The genes are TRBV20-1 and TRBJ2-7, with TRBD2 identical over 7 bases. CDR3 sequence (DNA): TGCAGTGCCACCGAGGAGGAAGTAGCGGGCCCCTACGAGCAGTACTTC. It is translated as CSATEEEVAGPYEQYF.